This T cell receptor beta chain was obtained from a study of blood T cells in healthy people across ages (dated by TCRdb to between 2014 and 2016). Study-level background: In model experiments, roughly one uniquely barcoded TCR beta cDNA molecule per two T cells was captured by template switching. The donors were split into four age groups: young (average about 16 years), middle-aged (39), aged (about 62) and long-lived (approximately 80). Donors of different ages were randomly distributed across sequencing lanes to avoid experimental bias. Using the same blood draw, the study looked at two additional independent replicas of 1 million unique cDNA reads for two donors, one aged 18 to 29 and the other aged 80 or older. Using deep sequencing normalized with unique cDNA molecular identifiers, the study measured how TCR beta repertoire diversity changes with age.

Overall results and qualifications from the work: Estimates of total diversity based on one million sequenced T cells were regarded as lower bounds and as underestimates. Observed TCR beta diversity correlated strongly with the percentage of naive T cells measured by flow cytometry. Because donor CMV infection status was unknown, age-related changes in expanded clonotypes were potentially confounded. Observed TCR beta diversity per million T cells fell roughly linearly with age, and a significant reduction was already apparent by age about 38. The long-lived group showed more naive CD4+ T cells, fewer expanded clones and increased TCR diversity than the aged group, suggesting age selection. Since profiling was done on bulk unsorted PBMCs, naive and antigen-experienced compartments could not be conclusively compared.

Comments on this clonotype: Its antigen is still unknown. It has no much larger one-base neighbor in the sample; base qualities were not kept.

To prepare the library, 5' RACE was applied. Sequenced on an Illumina HiSeq 2500. A second about 6 to 11 cycle PCR used a sample-barcoded 5' primer and a J-beta primer mix. Each TCR beta cDNA molecule received a unique molecular identifier from a template-switch 5' adaptor carrying 12 random nucleotides. Each sample yielded at least 2.5 million CDR3-containing paired-end reads. First-strand cDNA synthesis was performed from all RNA using the Mint cDNA synthesis kit, with priming by a TRBC-specific oligonucleotide. All cDNA was treated with uracil-DNA glycosylase and then went through a first 18-cycle PCR with the universal primers M1SS and BC2_uni_R. The authors' pipeline ran thus. Each sample was normalized by randomly selecting 1 million high-quality reads, each carrying a distinct molecular identifier. Reads sharing molecular identifiers were discarded rather than binned into consensus sequences. MiTCR, run with a Q25 quality threshold and the strictest error-elimination algorithm, handled CDR3 identification, clonotype clustering and error correction. A nonparametric unseen species model using Euler transformation provided a lower-bound estimate of total TCR beta diversity. TCRdb reprocessed the public reads (quality trimming at Q25 with fastp, clone calling with MiXCR) and kept in-frame beta chains. Here each entry gathers all rows of one CDR3 protein and keeps the most common genes and DNA. TCRdb's processing, not the study's, gives the V and J calls here. The sample table lists about 640,000 distinct CDR3 sequences, approximately 50% of them with a count of one. The ten most abundant clones make up over 30% of the sample.

The 39 donors, aged roughly 6 to 100 years, were systemically healthy Caucasian individuals from Russia. Each donor gave ten milliliters of peripheral blood, drawn into EDTA-treated Vacutainer tubes. Ficoll-Paque density-gradient centrifugation was used to isolate PBMCs, with at least 6.5 million per sample. Total RNA was extracted from PBMCs with Trizol reagent, with at least 5 micrograms obtained per sample. For every donor, flow cytometry on a PBMC aliquot measured the percentage of naive CD45RAhigh/CD27high T cells. The specimen was blood. This receptor was taken from a man in his 60s in good health.

The DNA sequence is TGTGCCAGCAGTGAAACAGCATACAACAATGAGCAGTTCTTC. It is translated as CASSETAYNNEQFF. The chain is assembled from TRBV2 and TRBJ2-1, with the D segment identity uncertain. The germline V gene provides CDR1 SNHLY and CDR2 FYNNEI. The V end loses 2 bases and the J end loses 5 bases, and a stretch of 10 bases separates them. There are 14 amino acids in the CDR3, from cysteine to phenylalanine inclusive. Just CDR3 DNA is preserved here, 42 bases in frame from base 1. The entire variable domain, with the stretches around the CDR3 drawn from the reference TRBV2 and TRBJ2-1 proteins, is EPEVTQTPSHQVTQMGQEVILRCVPISNHLYFYWYRQILGQKVEFLVSFYNNEISEKSEIFDDQFSVERPDGSNFTLKIRSTKLEDSAMYFCASSETAYNNEQFFGPGTRLTVL.